Below are 17 T cell receptor beta chains sequenced from a single sample in a study of metastatic and nonmetastatic thyroid tumors. Patients were all untreated before their thyroid surgery. TCRdb reprocessed the PCR reads using MiXCR. The sample has 30,000 to 35,000 clones, around 23% seen once; the top ten hold 3%. The sequenced material came from tumor tissue. The receptors stem from a male donor with papillary thyroid cancer or a benign thyroid nodule (not recorded which). Some clones in this sample may be carry-over from other donors' samples.

About this clone: Other DNA sequences in this specimen translate into the identical CDR3. This chain uses TRBV27 with TRBJ2-7; 7 nucleotides align to TRBD2. After removal of 4 bases from V and 0 bases from J, the junction contained 9 bases not matched to a gene. The CDR3 sequence is 16 residues long. Germline V lookup: CDR1 MNHEY, CDR2 SMNVEV (reference sequence). CDR3 residues: CASSYGGGGSSYEQYF. The CDR3 nucleotides read TGTGCCAGCAGTTACGGCGGGGGTGGCAGCTCCTACGAGCAGTACTTC.

About this clone itself: An end of the junction does not agree with germline; a read error may underlie this. The genes are TRBV7-3 and TRBJ2-2, with a possible D match to TRBD2 (5 bases). The CDR3 length is 15 residues. The V gene's germline CDR1 is SGHTA and CDR2 FQGTGA. The chain's CDR3 is CASSLNGGNTGEPFF. CDR3 nucleotide sequence: TGTGCCAGCAGCTTAAACGGTGGGAACACCGGGGAGCCGTTTTTT.

This clone was counted only a few times. V and J are TRBV28 and TRBJ2-7; weak D call: TRBD2 (6 bases). The CDR3 is made up of 11 amino acids. V was clipped by 8 bases and J by 1 base, with 6 bases between them. Germline CDR1 is MDHEN and CDR2 is SYDVKM. CDR3 loop: CASGGSYEQYF. CDR3 DNA: TGTGCCAGCGGGGGGTCCTACGAGCAGTACTTC.

This clone was seen at least ten times. The chain recombines TRBV20-1 with TRBJ2-3, with 9 bases fitting TRBD2. With V trimmed by 5 bases and J by 1 base, 4 bases remained unmatched. This CDR3 has 14 amino acids. CDR1 is DFQATT, CDR2 SNEGSKA, per germline (reference sequence). This chain's CDR3 is CSALAGEGTDTQYF. In DNA, the CDR3 is TGCAGTGCTTTAGCGGGAGAGGGCACAGATACGCAGTATTTT.

In this sample, this clone turned up many times. This chain connects TRBV27 to TRBJ2-3, with D possibly TRBD2 on 7 matching bases. The CDR3 consists of 15 residues. Looked up from germline, CDR1 is MNHEY and CDR2 is SMNVEV (reference sequence). The V gene lost 4 bases and the J gene lost 3 bases, with 14 bases spanning the gap. For the CDR3, the DNA is TGTGCCAGCAGTTCAAGGGGGGGAGGGACAGATACGCAGTATTTT. Translating gives CASSSRGGGTDTQYF.

This clone was counted between two and nine times. One end of the junction does not line up with germline, which may come from a read error. This chain uses TRBV28 with TRBJ1-5; D is ambiguous. The CDR3 is made up of 15 amino acids. Looked up from germline, CDR1 is MDHEN and CDR2 is SYDVKM. The CDR3 loop reads CAISLQSDSNQPQHF. For the CDR3, the DNA is TGTGCCATCAGTTTACAGTCGGATAGCAATCAGCCCCAGCATTTT.

This clone has a count of ten or more. V gene TRBV12-3 or TRBV12-4 combines with J gene TRBJ2-5; TRBD1 agrees at 7 bases. There are 15 residues in the CDR3. The junction had 11 bases not matched to a gene; V was cut back by 5 bases and J by 5 bases. CDR3: CASSPTTGLTETQYF. CDR3 DNA: TGTGCCAGCAGTCCTACGACAGGGTTAACGGAGACCCAGTACTTC.

This clone was seen many times. The chain carries TRBV28 and TRBJ2-2; a weak D match, TRBD1 (5 bases). With 9 bases removed from V and 2 bases from J, the gap between germline ends came to 34 bases. The CDR3 extends over 21 amino acids. The germline V gene has CDR1 MDHEN and CDR2 SYDVKM. In DNA, the CDR3 is TGTGCCAGACCCACCGTAGGCCGCGATAACTACAGGACGCGCAACACCGGGGAGCTGTTTTTT. Its translation: CARPTVGRDNYRTRNTGELFF.

This clone has ten or more counts. The V and J genes are TRBV5-1 and TRBJ2-2; D is possibly TRBD2 (5 bases). CDR1 SGHRS and CDR2 YFSETQ come from the germline V gene. The CDR3 is made up of 15 amino acids. V gave up 5 bases and J gave up 1 base, with 12 bases separating them. CDR3 DNA sequence: TGCGCCAGCAGTAAGGAGGCTCGGAACACCGGGGAGCTGTTTTTT. Translated: CASSKEARNTGELFF.

The V call is TRBV11-2, the J call TRBJ2-7, with 9 positions matching TRBD1. Germline V gives CDR1 SGHAT, CDR2 FQNNGV. This CDR3 is 15 amino acids long. The V gene end was trimmed by 2 bases and the J gene end by 5 bases; junction bases not matched to a gene: 7. CDR3 sequence (DNA): TGTGCCAGCAGCTTAAGTGGGACAGGGTTCCACGAGCAGTACTTC. Amino acid sequence: CASSLSGTGFHEQYF.

The genes are TRBV6-2 or TRBV6-3 and TRBJ1-6; D is uncertain. Trimming cost V 6 bases and J 8 bases, with 14 bases left between them. The CDR3 spans 14 residues. Germline V gene lookup returns CDR1 MNHEY and CDR2 SVGEGT. CDR3 residues: CASSLLSVDSPLHF. For the CDR3, the DNA is TGTGCCAGCAGCCTCCTCTCGGTCGATTCACCCCTCCACTTT.

This clone has at least ten counts. The sample has other DNA sequences that encode this CDR3 too. V usage is TRBV5-5 and J usage is TRBJ2-4, with 7 bases lining up with TRBD1. Germline values: CDR1 SGHKS, CDR2 YYEKEE (reference sequence). V lost 4 bases and J lost 2; bases outside the gene matches: 12. CDR3 length: 17 residues. The CDR3 region has the DNA TGTGCCAGCAGCACAGACTACAGGGGAAATCCCAAAAACATTCAGTACTTC. This translates into CASSTDYRGNPKNIQYF.

In this sample, this clone turned up many times. This sequence joins TRBV7-6 and TRBJ2-7, with 9 bases identical to TRBD2. The V and J ends lost 5 bases and 2 bases, in that order; junction bases with no gene match: 10. Germline V gene lookup returns CDR1 SGHVS and CDR2 FNYEAQ. This CDR3 has 16 amino acids. The chain's CDR3 is CASSTGPGLAPYEQYF. DNA of the CDR3: TGTGCCAGCAGCACAGGACCGGGACTAGCACCCTACGAGCAGTACTTC.

By share, this clone ranks as medium-sized. J is TRBJ2-7 and V is TRBV27, with 7 bases lining up with TRBD2. Germline trimming cut 8 bases from V and 3 bases from J; bases unmatched to any gene: 16. In germline, CDR1 is MNHEY, CDR2 SMNVEV (reference sequence). The CDR3 length is 16 residues. Here the CDR3 reads CASAPYRGSYFYEQYF. In DNA, the CDR3 is TGTGCCAGCGCCCCTTACCGCGGGAGTTACTTCTACGAGCAGTACTTC.

At least ten counts were recorded for this clone. V is TRBV7-2 and J is TRBJ2-3, with 7 bases that match TRBD2. The V segment lost 3 bases and the J segment 0 bases; nucleotides outside the gene matches: 3. CDR1 is SGHTA and CDR2 is FQGNSA in the germline V gene. This CDR3 has 15 amino acids. CDR3 bases: TGTGCCAGCAGCTTTACTAGCGTTAGCACAGATACGCAGTATTTT. It is translated as CASSFTSVSTDTQYF. Based on the CDR3 plus reference TRBV7-2 and TRBJ2-3, the full variable domain is GAGVSQSPSNKVTEKGKDVELRCDPISGHTALYWYRQSLGQGLEFLIYFQGNSAPDKSGLPSDRFSAERTGGSVSTLTIQRTQQEDSAVYLCASSFTSVSTDTQYFGPGTRLTVL.

V usage is TRBV6-2 or TRBV6-3 and J usage is TRBJ1-2; unclear D gene. V shed 6 bases and J shed 4 bases, with 12 bases lying between them. The CDR3 runs to 13 residues. CDR1 MNHEY and CDR2 SVGEGT come from the germline V gene. As DNA, the CDR3 is TGTGCCAGCAGGCACCATGTCGTCTATGGCTACACCTTC. As protein: CASRHHVVYGYTF.

This clone was detected only once. This chain joins TRBV11-2 and TRBJ2-1, with 11 bases aligning to TRBD2. CDR3 length equals 16 residues. The germline V gene has CDR1 SGHAT and CDR2 FQNNGV. J lost 9 bases, V lost 5 bases, and 12 bases had no gene match. Here the CDR3 reads CASSAGLAGGRSEQFF. DNA for the CDR3: TGTGCCAGCAGCGCCGGACTAGCGGGCGGGCGGTCTGAGCAGTTCTTC.